The following is a TCR beta chain sequence with its context. The source of the sample is a study of cytomegalovirus exposure and HLA in healthy donors. The junction had 10 bases not matched to a gene; V was cut back by 2 bases and J by 8 bases. CDR3 length equals 15 residues. Germline V gene data show CDR1 as SGDLS and CDR2 as YYNGEE. Use of 60 Vbeta and 13 Jbeta primers characterized the PCR. Clones were sequenced by immunoSEQ multiplex PCR, and TCRdb holds only the in-frame ones, with some missing. Of about 170,000 clones in the sample, more than 65% were seen once. Source material: PBMCs. The TCR sequence derives from a male donor in good health and CMV-seronegative. V and J are TRBV9 and TRBJ2-1; 7 bases align to TRBD2. As DNA, the CDR3 is TGTGCCAGCAGCGTCGGGACTACGGTTAACGATGAGCAGTTCTTC. It is translated as CASSVGTTVNDEQFF.